This T cell receptor beta chain emerged from a study of identical twins. Study findings and constraints: Weaker excess twin sharing was observed in beta out-of-frame sequences. In drawing conclusions, the study used cross-sectional statistical analysis and did not follow the same donors.

Through template switching, a universal primer site was introduced, and the cDNA contained unique molecular identifiers. MiXCR was run by TCRdb on the 5' RACE reads, yielding one entry per CDR3 protein. The top ten hold roughly 12% of the sample, which has 420,000 or so distinct CDR3 sequences, about 18% seen once. This clonotype was recorded at least ten times. Its cognate antigen is unknown. Healthy Caucasian donors formed the entire cohort. V shed 4 bases and J shed 2 bases, with 15 bases lying between them. Per the germline V gene, CDR1 is SGHDN and CDR2 is FVKESK. The CDR3 sequence is 16 residues long.

Specimen: naive T cells sorted from blood. The J gene is TRBJ2-4, the V gene TRBV14; weak D call: TRBD1 (6 bases). The receptor was isolated from a man aged 45-65 years in good health. The CDR3 DNA is TGTGCCAGCAGCCTTGGACAGAGTTGGACCAAAAACATTCAGTACTTC. Its translation: CASSLGQSWTKNIQYF. The entire variable domain, with the rest obtained from reference TRBV14 and TRBJ2-4, is as follows: EAGVTQFPSHSVIEKGQTVTLRCDPISGHDNLYWYRRVMGKEIKFLLHFVKESKQDESGMPNNRFLAERTGGTYSTLKVQPAELEDSGVYFCASSLGQSWTKNIQYFGAGTRLSVL.